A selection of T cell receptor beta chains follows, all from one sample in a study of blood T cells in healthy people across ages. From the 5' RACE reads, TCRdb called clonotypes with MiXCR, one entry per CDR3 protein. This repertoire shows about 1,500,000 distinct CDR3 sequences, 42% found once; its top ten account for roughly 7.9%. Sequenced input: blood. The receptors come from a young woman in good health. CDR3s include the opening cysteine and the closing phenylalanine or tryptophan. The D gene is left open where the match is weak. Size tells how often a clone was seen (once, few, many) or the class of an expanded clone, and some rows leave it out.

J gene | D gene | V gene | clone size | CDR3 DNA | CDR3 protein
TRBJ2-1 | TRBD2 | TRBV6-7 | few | TGTGCCAGCAGCCCCCTTACTCGTCTAGCGGCAGACAATGAGCAGTTCTTC | CASSPLTRLAADNEQFF
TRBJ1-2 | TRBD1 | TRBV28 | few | TGTGCCAGCAGTGCGACCCACAGGGGGCTAGTCTATGGCTACACCTTC | CASSATHRGLVYGYTF
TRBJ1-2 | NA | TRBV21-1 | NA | TGTGCCAGCAGCAGACGTCAGGGGAAGGGGGAAGGTAACTATGGCTACACCTTC | CASSRRQGKGEGNYGYTF
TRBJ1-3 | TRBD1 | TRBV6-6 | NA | TGTGCCAGCAGTCCTGACAGGGTAGTCACTGGAAACACCATATATTTT | CASSPDRVVTGNTIYF
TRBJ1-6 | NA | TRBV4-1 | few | TGCGCCAGCAGCCAAGATCCTGTCTATAATTCACCCCTCCACTTT | CASSQDPVYNSPLHF
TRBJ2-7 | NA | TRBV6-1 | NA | TGTGCCAGCACCGGAAGAGGAAGGGAGGTCGGGGAGCAGTACTTC | CASTGRGREVGEQYF
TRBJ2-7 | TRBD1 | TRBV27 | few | TGTGCCAGCAGTTTATGGGACAGGGCCTACGAGCAGTACTTC | CASSLWDRAYEQYF
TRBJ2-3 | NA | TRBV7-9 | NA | TGTGCCAGCATCCCGGGACTTGACACAGATACGCAGTATTTT | CASIPGLDTDTQYF
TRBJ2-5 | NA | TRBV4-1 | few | TGCGCCAGCAGCCAAGAAATGCGCTACCAAGAGACCCAGTACTTC | CASSQEMRYQETQYF
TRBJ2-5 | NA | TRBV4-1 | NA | TGCGCCAGCAGCCAAGGGTTATTCGAGACCCAGTACTTC | CASSQGLFETQYF
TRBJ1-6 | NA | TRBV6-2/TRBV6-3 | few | TGTGCCAGCAGTTCCCCACCGACAGCACCCCTCCACTTT | CASSSPPTAPLHF
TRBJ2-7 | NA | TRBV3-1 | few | TGTGCCAGCAGCACCTCACGGGGAACCTACGAGCAGTACTTC | CASSTSRGTYEQYF
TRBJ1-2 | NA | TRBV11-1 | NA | TGTGCCAGCAGCCTCTTGCTAAAGGATGGCTACACCTTC | CASSLLLKDGYTF
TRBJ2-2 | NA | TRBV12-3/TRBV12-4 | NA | TGTGCCAGCAGTACACTTTTATACAGGAGTGACGCGAACACCGGGGAGCTGTTTTTT | CASSTLLYRSDANTGELFF
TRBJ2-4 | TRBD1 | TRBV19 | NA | TGTGCCAGTAGCAAGACCGGGACAGCGAACAAAAACATTCAGTACTTC | CASSKTGTANKNIQYF
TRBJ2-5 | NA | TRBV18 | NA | TGTGCCAGCTCACCACCGAGCCAGGTTGGGACCCAGTACTTC | CASSPPSQVGTQYF
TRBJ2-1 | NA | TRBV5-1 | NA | TGCGCCAGCAGCTTGGTTTCTGACAATGAGCAGTTCTTC | CASSLVSDNEQFF
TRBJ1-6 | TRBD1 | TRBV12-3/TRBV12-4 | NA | TGTGCCAGCAGTTCCCAACAGGGGAATAATTCACCCCTCCACTTT | CASSSQQGNNSPLHF
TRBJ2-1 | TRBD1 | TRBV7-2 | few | TGTGCCAGCAGCTTAGCAGGACAGGGGGCTATGTGGCGGAACAATGAGCAGTTCTTC | CASSLAGQGAMWRNNEQFF
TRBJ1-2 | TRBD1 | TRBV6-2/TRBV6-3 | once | TGTGCCAGCAGTTCGCCGACAGGGGTTAACTATGGCTACACCTTC | CASSSPTGVNYGYTF
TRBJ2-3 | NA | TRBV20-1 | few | TGCAGTGCCATGAGCTCGACTGGTAGGCTTATCACAGATACGCAGTATTTT | CSAMSSTGRLITDTQYF
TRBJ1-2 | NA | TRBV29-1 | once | TGCAGCGTTGAGGCGAGGGGCTATGGCTACACCTTC | CSVEARGYGYTF
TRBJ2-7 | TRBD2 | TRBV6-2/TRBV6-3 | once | TGTGCCAGCACCACCGGGCGGGAGATAAATGAGCAGTACTTC | CASTTGREINEQYF
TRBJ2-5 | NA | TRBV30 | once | TGTGCCTGGAGTGTAGGGGGGGTGCAGGAGACCCAGTACTTC | CAWSVGGVQETQYF
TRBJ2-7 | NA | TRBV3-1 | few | TGTGCCAGCAGCCAAGATGACCGGAGCGGATCCTACGAGCAGTACTTC | CASSQDDRSGSYEQYF
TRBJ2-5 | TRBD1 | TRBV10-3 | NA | TGTGCCATCAGTGTGTCTCCGGGACAGATAGAGACCCAGTACTTC | CAISVSPGQIETQYF
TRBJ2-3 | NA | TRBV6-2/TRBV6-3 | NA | TGTGCCAGCAGTTACGGCGTTACTAGCACAGATACGCAGTATTTT | CASSYGVTSTDTQYF
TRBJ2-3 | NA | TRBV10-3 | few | TGTGCCATCAGTGAGAGGACAGACACAGATACGCAGTATTTT | CAISERTDTDTQYF
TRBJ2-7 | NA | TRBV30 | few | TGTGCCTGGAGTCGGGTCGAGCAGTACTTC | CAWSRVEQYF
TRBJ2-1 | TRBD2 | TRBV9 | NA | TGTGCCAGCAGCCGAGAGGGACTAGCGGGAATCCGCAATGAGCAGTTCTTC | CASSREGLAGIRNEQFF
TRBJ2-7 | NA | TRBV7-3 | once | TGTGCCAGCAGGGTCCCGGGCGAGCAGTACTTC | CASRVPGEQYF
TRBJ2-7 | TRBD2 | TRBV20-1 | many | TGCAGTGCCCCGGGCCGGACTAGCATCGAGCAGTACTTC | CSAPGRTSIEQYF
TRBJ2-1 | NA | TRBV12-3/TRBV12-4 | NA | TGTGCCAGCAGTTCCCCGACATCCCCAACGAGCTCCTACAATGAGCAGTTCTTC | CASSSPTSPTSSYNEQFF
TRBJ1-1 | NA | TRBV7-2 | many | TGTGCCAGCAGCTTAGCGCTAGGCAACACTGAAGCTTTCTTT | CASSLALGNTEAFF
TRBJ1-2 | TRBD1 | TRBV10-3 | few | TGTGCCACCCGGACAGGGGGCGAAGGCTACACCTTC | CATRTGGEGYTF
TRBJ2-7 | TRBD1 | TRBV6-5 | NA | TGTGCCAGCAAGGCGGGGACAGGTTGGAGGGAGCAGTACTTC | CASKAGTGWREQYF
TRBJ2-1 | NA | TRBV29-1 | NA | TGCAGCGTAGGGAAAGGGACGGCTAACAATGAGCAGTTCTTC | CSVGKGTANNEQFF
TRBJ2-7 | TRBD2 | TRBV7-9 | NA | TGTGCCAGCAGCGACCCGCTAGCGGGATCGTACGAGCAGTACTTC | CASSDPLAGSYEQYF
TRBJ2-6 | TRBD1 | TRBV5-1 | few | TGCGCCAGCAGCCCTCCGACAGGGTCCGGGGCCAACGTCCTGACTTTC | CASSPPTGSGANVLTF
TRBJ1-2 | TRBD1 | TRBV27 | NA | TGTGCCAGCGGCCTGGGACAGGGGGCCGGCTACACCTTC | CASGLGQGAGYTF
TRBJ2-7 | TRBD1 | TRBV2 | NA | TGTGCCAGCAGTGCCGCAGGGGGCTACGAGCAGTACTTC | CASSAAGGYEQYF
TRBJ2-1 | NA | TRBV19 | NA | TGTGCCAGTAGTTATCGGGACGTCGGGCGCAATGAGCAGTTCTTC | CASSYRDVGRNEQFF
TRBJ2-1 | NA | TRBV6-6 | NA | TGTGCCAGCAGCCCCGGGCCATTAAGTGTCCAGTTCTTC | CASSPGPLSVQFF
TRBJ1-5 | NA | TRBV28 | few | TGTGCCAGCAGTTTTACAGGGCGAGGCAATCAGCCCCAGCATTTT | CASSFTGRGNQPQHF
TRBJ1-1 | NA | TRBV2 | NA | TGTGCCAGCCGGGGAAGGAGGAACACTGAAGCTTTCTTT | CASRGRRNTEAFF
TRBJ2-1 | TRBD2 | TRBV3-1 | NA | TGTGCCAGCAGCCGCCTATCCGGGGGGGGCATGAATGAGCAGTTCTTC | CASSRLSGGGMNEQFF